This TCR beta chain was profiled in a study of regulatory T cells in long-lasting Graves disease. For TCR beta, libraries came from iRepertoire HTBI primers and Arm-PCR of CDR3 regions. TCRdb ran MiXCR on the multiplex PCR reads and lists one entry per CDR3 protein. This sample has some 560,000 distinct CDR3 sequences; more than 15% occur once, and the top ten carry around 25%. Germline values: CDR1 MNHNS, CDR2 SASEGT. The CDR3 sequence is 16 residues long. J gave up 0 bases and V 5 bases, and 4 bases lay outside the gene matches. Time point noted: newly diagnosed GD, antithyroid drugs for less than 3 months. Making the TCR library involved RNA that had been extracted from PBMCs. In addition, the sample was reused for a study of T cells in Graves' hyperthyroidism and ophthalmopathy.

This clonotype was sampled from a woman aged 40 to 65 with Graves disease. Sequenced material: peripheral blood mononuclear cells (PBMCs), taken at new diagnosis, from a patient treated with antithyroid drugs. The J gene is TRBJ1-3, the V gene TRBV6-1; 10 nucleotides agree with TRBD1. CDR3 sequence: CASSKGQGSSGNTIYF. Here the CDR3 DNA reads TGTGCCAGCAGTAAGGGACAGGGGAGCTCTGGAAACACCATATATTTT.